These T cell receptor beta chains were read from a single sample in a study of post-analysis software for immune sequencing data. TCRdb re-called the PCR reads through MiXCR, storing one row per CDR3 protein. The repertoire has about half a million distinct CDR3 sequences, 40% to 55% of them found once; the top ten carry about 12%. What was sequenced was blood. Receptors originate from a girl aged 5-17 years with multiple sclerosis. The CDR3 runs from the conserved cysteine through the conserved F or W. A D gene is named only where the DNA matches it firmly. The size entry is marked missing in some rows and otherwise reads once, few, many or a size class.

abundance,v_gene,d_gene,j_gene,CDR3nt,CDR3aa
few,TRBV20-1,TRBD2,TRBJ2-1,TGCAGTGCTAGAGATCTGGGACTAGGTTTTGAGCAGTTCTTC,CSARDLGLGFEQFF
.,TRBV10-3,TRBD1,TRBJ1-2,TGTGCCATCAGGGACAGGGGACCTAACTATGGCTACACCTTC,CAIRDRGPNYGYTF
.,TRBV12-3/TRBV12-4,TRBD2,TRBJ2-3,TGTGCCAGCAATCTAGCGGGAAAGGGCACAGATGCGCAGTATTTT,CASNLAGKGTDAQYF
.,TRBV6-5,.,TRBJ1-2,TGTGCCAGCAGTTACTCAGGGCTATTAGGCTACACCTTC,CASSYSGLLGYTF
.,TRBV15,.,TRBJ2-7,TGTGCCACCAGCGCTCGCGCTGGGTCGGAAAGGGGCTACGAGCAGTACTTC,CATSARAGSERGYEQYF
.,TRBV11-2,.,TRBJ2-7,TGTGCCAGCACCGTAGGGGGAACTAGCTCCTACGAGCAGTACTTC,CASTVGGTSSYEQYF
.,TRBV7-2,.,TRBJ2-7,TGTGCCAGCAGCTCCTCTTACGCTTACGAGCAGTACTTC,CASSSSYAYEQYF
.,TRBV20-1,TRBD2,TRBJ2-7,TGCAGTGCGGGGAGCGGGGTTACCTACGAGCAGTACTTC,CSAGSGVTYEQYF
.,TRBV6-5,TRBD2,TRBJ2-1,TGTGCCAGCAGTTACTGGCCTCCCCAGCGGGAGGTTGATGAGCAGTTCTTC,CASSYWPPQREVDEQFF
.,TRBV6-1,.,TRBJ1-2,TGTGCCATCATTCCCTGGGGGGCCTCGTCCTATGGCTACACCTTC,CAIIPWGASSYGYTF
many,TRBV5-1,.,TRBJ2-3,TGCGCCAGCAGCTTGGACAGAGGGGATACGCAGTATTTT,CASSLDRGDTQYF
few,TRBV5-1,.,TRBJ2-2,TGCGCCAGCAGCCAGGAACGAGAGACCGGGGAGCTGTTTTTT,CASSQERETGELFF
few,TRBV10-3,TRBD1,TRBJ1-2,TGTGCCGGCGCTGACAGGGGGGCGTACACCTTC,CAGADRGAYTF
few,TRBV29-1,.,TRBJ2-7,TGCAGCGTTGAAGAGGGGGGGGCTTCCTACGAGCAGTACTTC,CSVEEGGASYEQYF
.,TRBV5-1,.,TRBJ2-7,TGCGCCAGCACCGGAGGGCAGGGCGCGGGCGAGCAGTACTTC,CASTGGQGAGEQYF
few,TRBV5-1,.,TRBJ1-4,TGCGCCAGCAGCTTAGCTTTGTATGAAAAACTGTTTTTT,CASSLALYEKLFF
few,TRBV28,.,TRBJ2-5,TGTGCCAGCAAAAGCCCAGGGCAAGAGACCCAGTACTTC,CASKSPGQETQYF
.,TRBV12-3/TRBV12-4,.,TRBJ2-5,TGTGCCAGCAGTCAACAATTGGGGGGGCCGGAGACCCAGTACTTC,CASSQQLGGPETQYF
.,TRBV19,.,TRBJ1-5,TGTGCCAGTAGTATTAGCAGCGGGGGGAATCAGCCCCAGCATTTT,CASSISSGGNQPQHF
few,TRBV14,.,TRBJ1-2,TGTGCCAGCAGCCAAGGCTACTATGGCTACACCTTC,CASSQGYYGYTF
.,TRBV4-3,.,TRBJ2-2,TGCGCCAGCAGCCGGAACACCGACCAGAACACCGGGGAGCTGTTTTTT,CASSRNTDQNTGELFF
.,TRBV5-1,TRBD2,TRBJ2-7,TGCGCCAGCACCGTGGGGACTAGCGGATCCTACGAGCAGTACTTC,CASTVGTSGSYEQYF
many,TRBV20-1,.,TRBJ2-3,TGCAGTGCTAGTTGGCAGGGTGCAGATACGCAGTATTTT,CSASWQGADTQYF
few,TRBV20-1,.,TRBJ2-7,TGCAGTGCTAGTCTCAGGGCCTCCTACGAGCAGTACTTC,CSASLRASYEQYF
few,TRBV28,.,TRBJ2-5,.,CASSTSWGDEETQYF
few,TRBV6-6,TRBD2,TRBJ2-1,TGTGCCAGCAGCCCTCCACTAGCGGCAATCTACAATGAGCAGTTCTTC,CASSPPLAAIYNEQFF
many,TRBV20-1,TRBD2,TRBJ2-3,TGCAGTGCTGGGGGACTAGCGACAGATACGCAGTATTTT,CSAGGLATDTQYF
.,TRBV6-6,.,TRBJ2-1,TGTGCCAGCAGAAGAACCCAGACAGAAGCACGGCAGTTCTTC,CASRRTQTEARQFF
once,TRBV28,.,TRBJ2-1,TGTGCCAGCAGTTCCTGGGAGCGGAACCGAGAGAACAATGAGCAGTTCTTC,CASSSWERNRENNEQFF
few,TRBV5-1,TRBD2,TRBJ2-3,TGCGCCAGCACCGGGGCTAGCGGGAGCACAGATACGCAGTATTTT,CASTGASGSTDTQYF
few,TRBV5-1,.,TRBJ2-3,TGCGCCAGCTTCATCGGAGGTCCCATGGGGGCAGATACGCAGTATTTT,CASFIGGPMGADTQYF
.,TRBV10-3,TRBD2,TRBJ2-1,TGTGCCATCAGACGGGAGGGAGGTGAGCAGTTCTTC,CAIRREGGEQFF
.,TRBV12-3/TRBV12-4,.,TRBJ2-3,TGTGCCAGCAGTTTCCGCAGGCCCACAGATACGCAGTATTTT,CASSFRRPTDTQYF
.,TRBV20-1,TRBD1,TRBJ2-3,TGCAGTGCTACCGTCCCAGGGGGCCCCACAGATACGCAGTATTTT,CSATVPGGPTDTQYF
few,TRBV20-1,.,TRBJ2-5,TGCAGTGCTAGAGAGGTGAAGGGCCAAGAGACCCAGTACTTC,CSAREVKGQETQYF
few,TRBV11-2,.,TRBJ2-7,TGTGCCAGCAGCTTGAACATCATCTCCTACGAGCAGTACTTC,CASSLNIISYEQYF
.,TRBV25-1,.,TRBJ1-2,TGTGCCAGCAGTGAGGAAGATGCTAACTATGGCTACACCTTC,CASSEEDANYGYTF
.,TRBV7-6,.,TRBJ2-1,TGTACCAGCAGCTTTGTATTGAATGAGCAGTTCTTC,CTSSFVLNEQFF
.,TRBV21-1,.,TRBJ2-4,TGTGCCAGCAGCAAAGAATCTAGCGGAGGGGTTTGGGCCAAAAACATTCAGTACTTC,CASSKESSGGVWAKNIQYF
.,TRBV10-3,TRBD1,TRBJ2-7,TGTGCCACCTGGGACAGGGGTGACTACGAGCAGTACTTC,CATWDRGDYEQYF
once,TRBV9,TRBD2,TRBJ2-1,TGTGCCAGTAGTATTTCATACTCGCCAGCGGGATCCAAGGGGGAGCAGTTCTTC,CASSISYSPAGSKGEQFF
few,TRBV10-3,.,TRBJ1-2,TGTGCCATCAGTGGACAGGCAGGTGGCTACACCTTC,CAISGQAGGYTF
.,TRBV30,.,TRBJ2-5,TGTGCCTGGAAAGGAGAAAACCAAGAGACCCAGTACTTC,CAWKGENQETQYF
.,TRBV5-1,TRBD1,TRBJ2-5,TGCGCCAGCAGCTCGGACAGGGAGACCCAGTACTTC,CASSSDRETQYF